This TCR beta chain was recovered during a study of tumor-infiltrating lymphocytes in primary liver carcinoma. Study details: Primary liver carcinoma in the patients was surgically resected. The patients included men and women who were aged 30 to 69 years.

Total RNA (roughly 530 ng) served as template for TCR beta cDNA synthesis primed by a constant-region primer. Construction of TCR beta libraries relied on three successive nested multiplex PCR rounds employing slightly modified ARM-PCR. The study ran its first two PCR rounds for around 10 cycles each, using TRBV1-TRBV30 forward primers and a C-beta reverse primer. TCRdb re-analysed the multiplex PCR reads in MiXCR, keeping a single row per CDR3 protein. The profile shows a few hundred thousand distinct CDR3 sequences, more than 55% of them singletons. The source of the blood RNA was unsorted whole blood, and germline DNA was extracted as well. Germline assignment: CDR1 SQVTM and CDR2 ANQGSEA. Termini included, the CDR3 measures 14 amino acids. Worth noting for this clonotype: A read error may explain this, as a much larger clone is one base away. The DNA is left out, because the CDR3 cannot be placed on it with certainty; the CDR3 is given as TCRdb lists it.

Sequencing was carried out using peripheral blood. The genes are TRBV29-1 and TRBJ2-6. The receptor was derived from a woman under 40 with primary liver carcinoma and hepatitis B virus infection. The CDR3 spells CSVGEGSGANVLIF.